These 5 T cell receptor beta chains were sequenced from one sample in a study of cytotoxic CD8 clonotypes in ibrutinib-treated CLL. Here immunoSEQ multiplex PCR was the method, and the copy in TCRdb shows in-frame clones only, minus some. The data contain approximately 200,000 clones, over 60% of them singletons. Sequencing used PBMCs, obtained after 24 months of ibrutinib treatment. Receptors were obtained from a human donor with chronic lymphocytic leukemia.

As concerns this clone: Its ends do not fully match the called genes, so a read error is possible. This rearrangement joins TRBV7-7 to TRBJ2-7; D not certain. Germline V CDR1 and CDR2: SSHAT, FNYEAQ (reference sequence). The CDR3 has 13 amino acids. The CDR3 is CASSKGQAYEQYF. The CDR3 nucleotides read TGTGCTAGCAGTAAGGGCCAAGCCTACGAGCAGTACTTC.

The chain employs TRBV11-3 and TRBJ2-7; TRBD2 matches 7 bases. The junction had 9 bases not matched to a gene; V was cut back by 4 bases and J by 6 bases. The CDR3 length is 14 residues. Germline V gives CDR1 SGHNT, CDR2 YENEEA. CDR3 nucleotide sequence: TGTGCCAGCAGCTCGACTAGCTCCGCGGGCGAGCAGTACTTC. This translates into CASSSTSSAGEQYF.

Of note for this clone: The sample contains more than one DNA sequence encoding this CDR3. The chain uses TRBV4-1 and TRBJ1-2; the D is unclear. Trimming took off 0 bases at V and 4 bases at J, with 6 bases between the two ends. CDR3 length: 13 residues. Looked up from germline, CDR1 is MGHRA and CDR2 is YSYEKL. Here the CDR3 DNA reads TGCGCCAGCAGCCAAGATGGCCCCTATGGCTACACCTTC. The encoded protein is CASSQDGPYGYTF.

This rearrangement joins TRBV30 to TRBJ2-1, with 11 bases identical to TRBD2. CDR1 is GTSNPN and CDR2 is SVGIG in the germline V gene (reference sequence). This CDR3 is 15 amino acids long. J was trimmed by 3 bases and V by 3 bases; bases with no gene match: 4. This chain's CDR3 is CAWSSGTSGYNEQFF. CDR3 sequence (DNA): TGTGCCTGGAGCTCCGGGACTAGCGGCTACAATGAGCAGTTCTTC.

This clone is a singleton in its sample. This chain joins TRBV4-1 and TRBJ1-1; D remains unclear. Germline V CDR1 and CDR2: MGHRA, YSYEKL. The CDR3 is 15 residues long. Trimming removed 1 base at V and 0 bases at J, with 9 bases between. CDR3 in DNA: TGCGCCAGCAGCCAAGGCGTGGCATTGAACACTGAAGCTTTCTTT. The encoded protein is CASSQGVALNTEAFF.